Each of the 18 T cell receptor beta chains below was sequenced from the same sample in a study of shared clonotypes between healthy human individuals. Produced via immunoSEQ multiplex PCR; TCRdb's table is partial and in-frame only. Of nearly 1,000,000 clones listed, 70% to 85% are singletons. The sequenced sample consisted of memory CD4+ T cells sorted from blood. Described subset: CD45RA-negative fraction. The receptors originated from a man between 18 and 35 years old in good health.

The chain joins TRBV6-5 to TRBJ2-7; no definite D call. Germline V CDR1 and CDR2: MNHEY, SVGAGI. There are 11 residues in the CDR3. Trimming removed 6 bases from V and 7 bases from J, with 10 bases in between. The DNA of the CDR3 is TGTGCCAGCAGGTCCACGGAAGAGCAGTACTTC. Its protein is CASRSTEEQYF.

With regard to this clone: Since a much larger clone is just one base distant, this may be a read error. This is likely a read error, given that the CDR3 carries no conserved phenylalanine or tryptophan at its end. The chain is built from TRBV28 and TRBJ1-2; 8 nucleotides agree with TRBD1. The germline gives CDR1 MDHEN, CDR2 SYDVKM. There are 12 residues in the CDR3. V shed 10 bases and J 6 bases; nucleotides not matched to a gene: 7. As DNA, the CDR3 is TGTGCCACAGCAGGGGGCTCTGATGGCTACACCCTC. It specifies CATAGGSDGYTL.

CDR3 DNA sequence: TGTGCCAGCACTAATCCCAACTCCGGGGGAGCTTTCTTT. Its translation: CASTNPNSGGAFF. V gene TRBV6-1 combines with J gene TRBJ1-1; D possibly corresponds to TRBD1 (5 bases). V was cut by 7 bases and J by 10 bases, with 19 bases left in between. In germline, CDR1 is MNHNS, CDR2 SASEGT. The CDR3 has 13 amino acids.

This clone appeared a few times. The chain recombines TRBV5-4 with TRBJ2-1; tentative D call: TRBD1 (5 bases). There are 16 residues in the CDR3. The germline CDR1 and CDR2 sequences are SGHNT and YYREEE (reference sequence). V shed 2 bases and J shed 10 bases, with 22 bases lying between them. The DNA of the CDR3 is TGTGCCAGCAGCTTAGATTGGGAACTACCGGCAGGGGAGCAGTTCTTC. Residues: CASSLDWELPAGEQFF.

In this sample, this clone turned up once. This chain joins TRBV19 and TRBJ2-5; possible D gene TRBD1, 6 bases. The CDR3 runs 16 residues. The germline gives CDR1 LNHDA, CDR2 SQIVND (reference sequence). V lost 0 bases to trimming and J lost 5 bases, with 16 bases between them. Here the CDR3 reads CASSIEVPGTSETQYF. The DNA for the CDR3 is TGTGCCAGTAGTATAGAAGTTCCGGGGACATCGGAGACCCAGTACTTC.

The CDR3 is CASSIRTGRTQYF. The CDR3 bases are TGTGCCAGCAGCATCCGGACAGGGAGGACCCAGTACTTC. The gene calls are TRBV7-8 and TRBJ2-5, with 8 bases that match TRBD1. This CDR3 is built from 13 residues. V dropped 5 bases and J dropped 7; count of bases not matched to a gene: 6. CDR1 and CDR2 from the germline V gene are SGHVS and FQNEAQ. Full variable domain (missing parts from reference TRBV7-8 and TRBJ2-5): GAGVSQSPRYKVAKRGQDVALRCDPISGHVSLFWYQQALGQGPEFLTYFQNEAQLDKSGLPSDRFFAERPEGSVSTLKIQRTQQEDSAVYLCASSIRTGRTQYFGPGTRLLVL.

In the case of this clone: This likely came from a read error, as a far larger clone is one base away. This sequence joins TRBV5-4 and TRBJ2-6; perhaps TRBD1 as D (5 bases). CDR1 is SGHNT and CDR2 is YYREEE in the germline V gene (reference sequence). The CDR3 extends over 15 amino acids. V was trimmed by 4 bases and J by 0 bases, leaving 8 bases between them. The CDR3 protein is CASSIDSSGANVLTF. CDR3 coding DNA: TGTGCCAGCAGCATAGACAGCTCTGGGGCCAACGTCCTGACTTTC. Full variable domain (outside the CDR3, taken from reference TRBV5-4 and TRBJ2-6): ETGVTQSPTHLIKTRGQQVTLRCSSQSGHNTVSWYQQALGQGPQFIFQYYREEENGRGNFPPRFSGLQFPNYSSELNVNALELDDSALYLCASSIDSSGANVLTFGAGSRLTVL.

The chain has TRBV27 and TRBJ2-3; no reliable D call. The germline V gene has CDR1 MNHEY and CDR2 SMNVEV (reference sequence). The CDR3 has 13 residues. Trimming shortened V by 2 bases and J by 4 bases, and 7 bases separated the two germline ends. The CDR3 reads CASSLISPDTQYF. DNA of the CDR3: TGTGCCAGCAGTTTAATTAGCCCAGATACGCAGTATTTT.

The chain combines TRBV30 with TRBJ1-5, with D unclear. V was clipped by 0 bases and J by 0 bases, with 12 bases between them. The CDR3 is 16 residues long. CDR1 is GTSNPN, CDR2 SVGIG, per germline (reference sequence). The CDR3 coding sequence is TGTGCCTGGAGTGTAGCGGGCCCGTATAGCAATCAGCCCCAGCATTTT. Amino acids: CAWSVAGPYSNQPQHF.

This chain links TRBV7-9 with TRBJ1-4; no firm D call. Trimming took 8 bases from V and 0 from J, leaving 10 bases between them. This CDR3 contains 14 residues. Per the germline V gene, CDR1 is SEHNR and CDR2 is FQNEAQ (reference sequence). The CDR3 sequence: CASRSFPTNEKLFF. Here the CDR3 DNA reads TGTGCCAGCCGCTCTTTTCCAACTAATGAAAAACTGTTTTTT.

This clone was found a few times. The J gene is TRBJ2-7, the V gene TRBV5-6; TRBD1 aligns across 11 bases. In germline, CDR1 is SGHDT, CDR2 YYEEEE. The CDR3 loop spans 15 amino acids. With 2 bases clipped from V and 9 bases from J, the junction kept 10 bases outside the gene matches. CDR3 loop: CASSFRDRGFLGQYF. The CDR3 DNA follows: TGTGCCAGCAGCTTCCGGGACAGGGGGTTTTTGGGGCAGTACTTC. The whole variable domain, remainder taken from reference TRBV5-6 and TRBJ2-7, is DAGVTQSPTHLIKTRGQQVTLRCSPKSGHDTVSWYQQALGQGPQFIFQYYEEEERQRGNFPDRFSGHQFPNYSSELNVNALLLGDSALYLCASSFRDRGFLGQYFGPGTRLTVT.

The V and J genes are TRBV28 and TRBJ2-1; the D gene is possibly TRBD1 (6 bases). The CDR3 has 16 amino acids. The germline V gene encodes CDR1 MDHEN and CDR2 SYDVKM. V dropped 6 bases and J dropped 8 bases, with 23 bases sitting between them. DNA for the CDR3: TGTGCCAGCAGACCCAGGCCAAAACAGGGTTACGATGAGCAGTTCTTC. Protein: CASRPRPKQGYDEQFF.

The chain couples TRBV7-9 to TRBJ2-5; D is perhaps TRBD2 (8 bases). Looked up from germline, CDR1 is SEHNR and CDR2 is FQNEAQ (reference sequence). The V and J ends lost 3 bases and 5 bases respectively, with 16 bases between them. CDR3 size: 15 residues. The DNA for the CDR3 is TGTGCCAGCAGCTTGGACAGGACTAGCCGCGAGACCCAGTACTTC. Amino acids: CASSLDRTSRETQYF.

As to this clone: This sample also contains other DNA sequences that code for the same CDR3. V gene TRBV28 combines with J gene TRBJ2-2; possibly TRBD1 or TRBD2 for D (6 bases each). The V and J ends lost 8 bases and 2 bases respectively, with 12 bases between them. CDR3 length: 14 amino acids. Germline V lookup: CDR1 MDHEN, CDR2 SYDVKM. This CDR3 reads CASRGRGNTGELFF. Written as DNA, the CDR3 is TGTGCCAGCCGGGGGCGGGGAAACACCGGGGAGCTGTTTTTT. Full variable domain (missing parts from reference TRBV28 and TRBJ2-2): DVKVTQSSRYLVKRTGEKVFLECVQDMDHENMFWYRQDPGLGLRLIYFSYDVKMKEKGDIPEGYSVSREKKERFSLILESASTNQTSMYLCASRGRGNTGELFFGEGSRLTVL.

This clone was observed a handful of times. The chain has TRBV19 and TRBJ1-1, with 7 bases matching TRBD1. V lost 7 bases and J lost 5; bases outside the gene matches: 7. The CDR3 runs 13 residues. The germline gives CDR1 LNHDA, CDR2 SQIVND (reference sequence). CDR3 DNA: TGTGCCAGTACCAAGACAGGGAGGACTGAAGCTTTCTTT. This translates into CASTKTGRTEAFF.

As concerns this clone: This sample also contains other DNA sequences that code for the same CDR3. The chain carries TRBV5-4 and TRBJ1-2, with D possibly matching TRBD1 (5 bases). V was trimmed by 0 bases and J by 8 bases, leaving 8 bases between them. CDR1 and CDR2 (germline): SGHNT, YYREEE (reference sequence). The CDR3 totals 12 residues. The CDR3 DNA reads TGTGCCAGCAGCTTGGACAGGCGGGGCTACACCTTC. Its translation: CASSLDRRGYTF.

V and J are TRBV7-2 and TRBJ2-3; D ambiguous. V lost 5 bases to trimming and J lost 7 bases, with 16 bases between them. CDR3 length: 14 amino acids. Germline V lookup: CDR1 SGHTA, CDR2 FQGNSA. This CDR3 reads CASSPPSQANTQYF. The DNA of the CDR3 is TGTGCCAGCAGCCCGCCATCCCAGGCAAATACGCAGTATTTT.

This clone was observed once. The chain uses TRBV5-1 and TRBJ2-1; unclear D gene. With 0 bases removed from V and 4 bases from J, the gap between germline ends came to 5 bases. CDR3 length equals 13 residues. In germline, CDR1 is SGHRS, CDR2 YFSETQ. CDR3 coding DNA: TGCGCCAGCAGCTTGGTTGGGTACAATGAGCAGTTCTTC. Protein sequence: CASSLVGYNEQFF.